A single T cell receptor (beta chain) is shown here with its context. CDR1 and CDR2 (germline): MGHRA, YSYEKL. The CDR3 is 17 residues long. The germline V and J ends were trimmed by 1 base and 7 bases, with 17 bases remaining between them. The sample belongs to a study of T cell responses to AZD1222 COVID-19 vaccine. Sequenced by immunoSEQ multiplex PCR; TCRdb stores in-frame clones only, minus some. The sample holds 110,000 to 150,000 clones, about nine tenths seen once. The gene calls are TRBV4-1 and TRBJ1-6, with D possibly being TRBD1 (5 bases). This receptor was obtained from an adult in good health. The material was peripheral blood, obtained on day 0 of AZD1222 vaccination. CDR3: CASSQGPLTGPNSPLHF. The CDR3 DNA sequence: TGCGCCAGCAGCCAAGGCCCCCTTACAGGTCCGAATTCACCCCTCCACTTT.